This T cell receptor (beta chain) was observed in a study of blood T cell repertoires in COVID-19. Profiling relied on immunoSEQ multiplex PCR, and the TCRdb table lists in-frame clones only, not all of them. The data show some 460,000 clones, 80% to 90% seen once. The germline V gene encodes CDR1 KGHSH and CDR2 LQKENI. V shed 0 bases, J shed 0 bases, and the junction held 0 bases outside the gene matches. The CDR3 runs 15 residues. Sample: peripheral blood. The chain combines TRBV18 with TRBJ2-3; 7 bases agree with TRBD1. The receptor was isolated from a woman aged 25 to 45 with acute or convalescent COVID-19. CDR3 in amino acids: CASSPPDRSTDTQYF. The DNA for the CDR3 is TGTGCCAGCTCACCACCGGACAGGAGCACAGATACGCAGTATTTT.